This T cell receptor (beta chain) was recovered during a study of blood T cell repertoires in COVID-19. Study-wide background: Sample material is recorded as cDNA or gDNA derived from T cells, B-cell-depleted T cells, or PBMCs.

Germline V CDR1 and CDR2: MDHEN, SYDVKM. Trimming took off 7 bases at V and 6 bases at J, with 19 bases between the two ends. The CDR3 is 14 residues long. This clone was counted between two and nine times. Authors' analysis steps: Amplification of reference gene primers was used by the study to estimate nucleated cell counts. TCRdb's copy holds only in-frame clones and misses some; the assay was immunoSEQ multiplex PCR. V, J and clone size were drawn from that table, and D and trimming were deduced from the DNA. Of over 200,000 clones listed, roughly four fifths are singletons. The source material was peripheral blood. This clonotype originated in a woman older than 75 with COVID-19, enrolled during active disease. The chain uses TRBV28 and TRBJ2-7; D is perhaps TRBD1 (5 bases). In DNA, the CDR3 is TGTGCCAGCAAACCTACCGGCAGGGTATCCGAGCAGTACTTC. It yields the protein CASKPTGRVSEQYF.